Detailed here is one TCR beta chain. This CDR3 region has 13 residues. The J segment lost 6 bases and the V segment lost 4 bases, leaving 6 bases of the junction unmatched. From germline, CDR1 is SGDLS and CDR2 YYNGEE. TCR beta sequences were obtained from blood CD8+ and CD4+ T cells. The RNA input was about 0.45 to 1 ug, and it was reverse transcribed with random hexamers. A multiplex approach, immunoSEQ multiplex PCR, amplified TCR beta CDR3 across 54 Vbeta and 13 Jbeta. TCRdb used MiXCR to reprocess the immunoSEQ multiplex PCR reads, holding one entry per CDR3 protein. The sample holds about 130,000 distinct CDR3 sequences, about 94% seen once. The record originates from a study of CD8 T cells in Susac syndrome.

The chain couples TRBV9 to TRBJ2-7; 8 nucleotides match TRBD1. This TCR was sampled from a human donor with Susac syndrome. Sequenced sample: CD8+ T cells from PBMCs. The CDR3 nucleotides read TGTGCCAGCAGCCCCAGGACAGGGATCGAGCAGTACTTC. Translation gives CASSPRTGIEQYF.